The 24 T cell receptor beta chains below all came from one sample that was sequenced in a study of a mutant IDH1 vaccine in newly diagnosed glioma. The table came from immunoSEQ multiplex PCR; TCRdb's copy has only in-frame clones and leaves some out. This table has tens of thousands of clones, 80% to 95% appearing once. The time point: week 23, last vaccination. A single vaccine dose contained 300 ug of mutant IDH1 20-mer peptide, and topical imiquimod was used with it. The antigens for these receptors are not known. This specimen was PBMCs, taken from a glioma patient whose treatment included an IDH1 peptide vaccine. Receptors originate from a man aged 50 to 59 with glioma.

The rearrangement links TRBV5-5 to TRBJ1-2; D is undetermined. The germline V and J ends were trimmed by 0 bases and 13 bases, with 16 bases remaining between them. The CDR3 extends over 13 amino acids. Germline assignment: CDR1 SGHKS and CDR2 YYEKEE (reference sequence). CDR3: CASSLAMGAPPTF. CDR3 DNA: TGTGCCAGCAGCTTGGCCATGGGCGCCCCCCCCACCTTC.

The CDR3 bases are TGTGCCAGCAGCGTAGCTGTCAGCGGGTCAGCTATTGACACCATATATTTT. It is translated as CASSVAVSGSAIDTIYF. This chain joins TRBV9 and TRBJ1-3; D is unresolved. Germline lookup yields CDR1 SGDLS and CDR2 YYNGEE. Trimming cost V 0 bases and J 8 bases, with 21 bases left between them. This CDR3 contains 17 residues.

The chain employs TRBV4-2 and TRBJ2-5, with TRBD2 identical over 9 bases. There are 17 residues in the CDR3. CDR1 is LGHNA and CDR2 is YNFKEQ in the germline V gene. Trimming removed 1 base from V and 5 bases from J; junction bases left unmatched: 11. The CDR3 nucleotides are TGTGCCAGCAGCCAAGCGGCGGGGGGGCATGGAGGGGAGACCCAGTACTTC. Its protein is CASSQAAGGHGGETQYF.

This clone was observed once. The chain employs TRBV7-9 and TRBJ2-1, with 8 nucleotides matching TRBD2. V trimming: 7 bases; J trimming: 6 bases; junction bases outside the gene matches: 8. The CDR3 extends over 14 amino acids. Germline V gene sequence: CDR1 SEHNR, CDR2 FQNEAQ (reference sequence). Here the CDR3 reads CASTPGGGFNEQFF. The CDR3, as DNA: TGTGCCAGCACCCCGGGGGGGGGCTTCAATGAGCAGTTCTTC.

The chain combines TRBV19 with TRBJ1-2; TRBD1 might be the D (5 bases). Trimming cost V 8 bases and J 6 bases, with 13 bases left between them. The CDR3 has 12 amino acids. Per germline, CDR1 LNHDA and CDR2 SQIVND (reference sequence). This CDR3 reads CASGGSFDGYTF. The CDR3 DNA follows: TGTGCCAGTGGGGGGTCTTTTGATGGCTACACCTTC.

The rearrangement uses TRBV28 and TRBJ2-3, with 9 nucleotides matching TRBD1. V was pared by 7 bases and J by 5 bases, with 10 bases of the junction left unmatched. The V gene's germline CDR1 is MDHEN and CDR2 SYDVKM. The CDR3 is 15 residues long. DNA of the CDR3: TGTGCCAGCACCCCAAGGACAGGGGTGAGAGATACGCAGTATTTT. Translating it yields CASTPRTGVRDTQYF.

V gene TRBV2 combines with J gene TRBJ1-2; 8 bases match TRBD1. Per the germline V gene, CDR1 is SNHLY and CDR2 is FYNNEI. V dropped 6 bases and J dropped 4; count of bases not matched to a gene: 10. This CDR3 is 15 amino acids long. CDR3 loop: CASREDRVRVYGYTF. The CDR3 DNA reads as TGTGCCAGCAGGGAGGACAGGGTTAGGGTCTATGGCTACACCTTC.

CDR3 amino acids: CASSFSESEQFF. The CDR3 nucleotides read TGCGCCAGCAGCTTTTCGGAAAGTGAGCAGTTCTTC. The chain combines TRBV5-1 with TRBJ2-1; no firm D call. Germline lookup yields CDR1 SGHRS and CDR2 YFSETQ. The CDR3 length is 12 residues. Trimming stripped 2 bases from V and 9 bases from J, with 9 bases between.

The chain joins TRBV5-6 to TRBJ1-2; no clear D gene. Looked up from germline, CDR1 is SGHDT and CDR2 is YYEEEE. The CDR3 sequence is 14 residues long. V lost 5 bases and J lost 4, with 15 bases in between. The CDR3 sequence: CASSPRRQSYGYTF. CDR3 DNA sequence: TGTGCCAGCAGTCCGCGGCGGCAAAGCTATGGCTACACCTTC.

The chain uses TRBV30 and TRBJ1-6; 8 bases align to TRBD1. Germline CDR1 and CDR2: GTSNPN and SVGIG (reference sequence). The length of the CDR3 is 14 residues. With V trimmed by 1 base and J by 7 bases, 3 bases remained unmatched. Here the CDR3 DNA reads TGTGCCTGGAGTGGGACAGGGAAGAATTCACCCCTCCACTTT. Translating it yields CAWSGTGKNSPLHF.

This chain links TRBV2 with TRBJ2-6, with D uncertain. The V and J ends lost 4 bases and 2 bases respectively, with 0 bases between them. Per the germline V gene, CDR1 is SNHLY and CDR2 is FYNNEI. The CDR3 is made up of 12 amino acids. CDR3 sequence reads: CASSAGANVLTF. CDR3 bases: TGTGCCAGCAGTGCTGGGGCCAACGTCCTGACTTTC.

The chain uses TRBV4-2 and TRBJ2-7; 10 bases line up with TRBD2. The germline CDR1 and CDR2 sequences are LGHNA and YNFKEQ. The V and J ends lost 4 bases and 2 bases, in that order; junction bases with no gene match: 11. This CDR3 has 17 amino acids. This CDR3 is CASSPSVSGLATYEQYF. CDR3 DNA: TGTGCCAGCAGCCCTTCCGTTTCGGGACTAGCGACCTACGAGCAGTACTTC.

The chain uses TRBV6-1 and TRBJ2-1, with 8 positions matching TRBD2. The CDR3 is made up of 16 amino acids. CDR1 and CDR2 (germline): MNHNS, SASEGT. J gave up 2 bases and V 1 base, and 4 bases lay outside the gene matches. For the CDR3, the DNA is TGTGCCAGCAGTGAAGTAGGGACTAGTCCCTACAATGAGCAGTTCTTC. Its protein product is CASSEVGTSPYNEQFF.

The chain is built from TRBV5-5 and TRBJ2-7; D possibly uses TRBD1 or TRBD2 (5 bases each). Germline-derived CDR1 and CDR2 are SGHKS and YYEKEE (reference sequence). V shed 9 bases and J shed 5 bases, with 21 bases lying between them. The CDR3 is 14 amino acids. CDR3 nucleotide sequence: TGTGCCACAGCGGCCCGGGACCGAATCCACGAGCAGTACTTC. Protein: CATAARDRIHEQYF.

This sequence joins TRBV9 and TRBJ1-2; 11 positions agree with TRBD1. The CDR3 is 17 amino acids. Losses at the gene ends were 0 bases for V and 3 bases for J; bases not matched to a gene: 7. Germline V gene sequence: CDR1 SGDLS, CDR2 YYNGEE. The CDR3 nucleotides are TGTGCCAGCAGCGTAGGTAGGGACAGGGGGAATGACTATGGCTACACCTTC. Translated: CASSVGRDRGNDYGYTF.

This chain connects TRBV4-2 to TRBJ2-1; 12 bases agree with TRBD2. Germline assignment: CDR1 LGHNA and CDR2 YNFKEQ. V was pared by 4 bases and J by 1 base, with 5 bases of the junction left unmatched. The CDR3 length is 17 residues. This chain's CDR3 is CASSPLAGGASYNEQFF. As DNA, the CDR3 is TGTGCCAGCAGCCCCCTAGCGGGAGGGGCATCCTACAATGAGCAGTTCTTC.

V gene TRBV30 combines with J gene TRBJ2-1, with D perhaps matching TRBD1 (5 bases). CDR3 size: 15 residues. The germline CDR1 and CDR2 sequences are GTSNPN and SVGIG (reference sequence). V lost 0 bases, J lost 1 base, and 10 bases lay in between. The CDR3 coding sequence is TGTGCCTGGAGTGTTGGCAGGGCGTCCTACAATGAGCAGTTCTTC. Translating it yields CAWSVGRASYNEQFF.

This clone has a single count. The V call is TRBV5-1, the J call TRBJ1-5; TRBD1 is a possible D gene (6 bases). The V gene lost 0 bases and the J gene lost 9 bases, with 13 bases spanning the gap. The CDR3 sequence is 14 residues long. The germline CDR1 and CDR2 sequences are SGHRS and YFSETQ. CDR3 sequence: CASSLGTDSRPQHF. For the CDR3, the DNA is TGCGCCAGCAGCTTGGGGACAGATTCTCGGCCCCAGCATTTT.

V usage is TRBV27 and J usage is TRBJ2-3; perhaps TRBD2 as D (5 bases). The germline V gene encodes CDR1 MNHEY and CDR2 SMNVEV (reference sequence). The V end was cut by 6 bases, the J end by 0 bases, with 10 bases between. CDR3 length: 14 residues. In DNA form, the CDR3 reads TGTGCCAGCAGGCTAGCACCTAGCACAGATACGCAGTATTTT. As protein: CASRLAPSTDTQYF.

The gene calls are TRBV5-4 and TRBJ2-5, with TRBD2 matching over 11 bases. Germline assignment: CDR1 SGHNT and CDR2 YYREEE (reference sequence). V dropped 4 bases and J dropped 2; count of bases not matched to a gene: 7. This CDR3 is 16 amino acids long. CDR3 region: CASSNGLAGPQETQYF. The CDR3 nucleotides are TGTGCCAGCAGCAACGGACTAGCGGGTCCTCAAGAGACCCAGTACTTC.

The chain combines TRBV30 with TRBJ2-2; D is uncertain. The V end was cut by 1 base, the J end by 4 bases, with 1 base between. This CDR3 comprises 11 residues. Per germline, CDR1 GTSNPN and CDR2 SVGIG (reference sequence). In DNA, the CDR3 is TGTGCCTGGAGTGCCACCGGGGAGCTGTTTTTT. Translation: CAWSATGELFF.

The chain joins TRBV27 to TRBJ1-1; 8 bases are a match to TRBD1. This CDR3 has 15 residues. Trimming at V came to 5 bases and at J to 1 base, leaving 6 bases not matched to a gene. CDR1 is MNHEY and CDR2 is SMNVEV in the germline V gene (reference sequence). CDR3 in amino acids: CASSRGQGGNTEAFF. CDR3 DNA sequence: TGTGCCAGCAGTAGAGGACAGGGAGGGAACACTGAAGCTTTCTTT.

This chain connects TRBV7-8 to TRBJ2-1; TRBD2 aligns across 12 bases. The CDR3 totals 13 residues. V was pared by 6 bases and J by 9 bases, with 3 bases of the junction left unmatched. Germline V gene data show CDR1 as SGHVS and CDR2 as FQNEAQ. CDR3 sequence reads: CASSRLAGVEQFF. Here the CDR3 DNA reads TGTGCCAGCAGTCGACTAGCGGGAGTTGAGCAGTTCTTC. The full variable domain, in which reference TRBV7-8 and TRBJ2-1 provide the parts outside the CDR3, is GAGVSQSPRYKVAKRGQDVALRCDPISGHVSLFWYQQALGQGPEFLTYFQNEAQLDKSGLPSDRFFAERPEGSVSTLKIQRTQQEDSAVYLCASSRLAGVEQFFGPGTRLTVL.

DNA for the CDR3: TGTGCCAGCTCACTACTTACTAGCGGGAGGTACAATGAGCAGTTCTTC. Amino acids: CASSLLTSGRYNEQFF. This chain connects TRBV18 to TRBJ2-1; the match to TRBD2 covers 12 bases. With V trimmed by 4 bases and J by 4 bases, 5 bases remained unmatched. The V gene's germline CDR1 is KGHSH and CDR2 LQKENI. This CDR3 comprises 16 residues.